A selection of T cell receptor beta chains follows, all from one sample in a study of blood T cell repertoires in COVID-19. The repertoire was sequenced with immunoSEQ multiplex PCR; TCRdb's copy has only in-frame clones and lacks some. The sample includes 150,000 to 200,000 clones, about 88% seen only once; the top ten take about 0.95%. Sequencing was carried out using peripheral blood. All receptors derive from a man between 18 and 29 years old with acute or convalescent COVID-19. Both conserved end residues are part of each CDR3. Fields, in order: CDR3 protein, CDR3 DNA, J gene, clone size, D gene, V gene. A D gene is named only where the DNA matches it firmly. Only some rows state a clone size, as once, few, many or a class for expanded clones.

cdr3_aa: CSASFGTRGAGELFF
cdr3_nt: TGCAGTGCTAGTTTTGGGACTAGGGGGGCCGGGGAGCTGTTTTTT
j_call: TRBJ2-2
clone_size: -
d_call: TRBD2
v_call: TRBV20-1

cdr3_aa: CASSPGGRGTQYF
cdr3_nt: TGTGCCAGCAGCCCAGGGGGGCGCGGGACCCAGTACTTC
j_call: TRBJ2-5
clone_size: once
d_call: -
v_call: TRBV5-6

cdr3_aa: CAWSRGQGSTDTQYF
cdr3_nt: TGTGCCTGGAGCCGGGGACAGGGGAGCACAGATACGCAGTATTTT
j_call: TRBJ2-3
clone_size: -
d_call: TRBD1
v_call: TRBV30

cdr3_aa: CASNPTGSGGYTF
cdr3_nt: TGTGCCAGCAATCCTACAGGTAGTGGTGGCTACACCTTC
j_call: TRBJ1-2
clone_size: -
d_call: -
v_call: TRBV6-6

cdr3_aa: CASLQYWESSGNTIYF
cdr3_nt: TGTGCCAGCCTTCAGTATTGGGAGAGCTCTGGAAACACCATATATTTT
j_call: TRBJ1-3
clone_size: few
d_call: -
v_call: TRBV7-9

cdr3_aa: CASSPRGMNTEAFF
cdr3_nt: TGTGCCAGCAGCCCTCGGGGGATGAACACTGAAGCTTTCTTT
j_call: TRBJ1-1
clone_size: -
d_call: -
v_call: TRBV7-2

cdr3_aa: CASSIGLPLGETQYF
cdr3_nt: TGTGCCAGCAGCATAGGACTACCGTTAGGGGAGACCCAGTACTTC
j_call: TRBJ2-5
clone_size: -
d_call: -
v_call: TRBV5-4

cdr3_aa: CASSIGQGFSYEQYF
cdr3_nt: TGTGCCAGTAGTATAGGACAGGGTTTCTCCTACGAGCAGTACTTC
j_call: TRBJ2-7
clone_size: -
d_call: TRBD1
v_call: TRBV19

cdr3_aa: CASSQPRLAGGIRETQYF
cdr3_nt: TGTGCCAGCAGCCAGCCCAGACTAGCGGGGGGGATTCGGGAGACCCAGTACTTC
j_call: TRBJ2-5
clone_size: -
d_call: TRBD2
v_call: TRBV3-1/TRBV3-2

cdr3_aa: CASSQRQGGTYNSPLHF
cdr3_nt: TGTGCCAGCAGTCAAAGACAGGGGGGAACCTATAATTCACCCCTCCACTTT
j_call: TRBJ1-6
clone_size: -
d_call: TRBD1
v_call: TRBV3-1/TRBV3-2

cdr3_aa: CASSLGTSTGELFF
cdr3_nt: TGCGCCAGCAGCCTGGGGACTAGTACCGGGGAGCTGTTTTTT
j_call: TRBJ2-2
clone_size: -
d_call: TRBD2
v_call: TRBV4-1

cdr3_aa: CAWRISTEAFF
cdr3_nt: TGTGCCTGGAGGATCAGCACTGAAGCTTTCTTT
j_call: TRBJ1-1
clone_size: -
d_call: -
v_call: TRBV30

cdr3_aa: CAWSNRLAGGNEQFF
cdr3_nt: TGTGCCTGGAGTAATAGACTAGCGGGGGGCAATGAGCAGTTCTTC
j_call: TRBJ2-1
clone_size: many
d_call: TRBD2
v_call: TRBV30

cdr3_aa: CASSQYISGNTIYF
cdr3_nt: TGTGCCAGCAGCCAGTACATCTCTGGAAACACCATATATTTT
j_call: TRBJ1-3
clone_size: -
d_call: -
v_call: TRBV14

cdr3_aa: CASSRGHWTSSRETQYF
cdr3_nt: TGTGCCAGCAGCCGCGGACATTGGACTAGCTCCCGAGAGACCCAGTACTTC
j_call: TRBJ2-5
clone_size: -
d_call: TRBD2
v_call: TRBV7-2

cdr3_aa: CASSFGGQGPAKNIQYF
cdr3_nt: TGCGCCAGCAGCTTTGGGGGACAGGGACCAGCCAAAAACATTCAGTACTTC
j_call: TRBJ2-4
clone_size: -
d_call: TRBD1
v_call: TRBV5-1

cdr3_aa: CATRDDRGSYNEQFF
cdr3_nt: TGTGCCACTAGAGATGACAGGGGCTCCTACAATGAGCAGTTCTTC
j_call: TRBJ2-1
clone_size: -
d_call: TRBD1
v_call: TRBV19

cdr3_aa: CASSPVEGSPLHF
cdr3_nt: TGTGCCAGTAGCCCAGTAGAGGGCTCACCCCTCCACTTT
j_call: TRBJ1-6
clone_size: -
d_call: -
v_call: TRBV19

cdr3_aa: CASSAGQTTDTQYF
cdr3_nt: TGCGCCAGCAGCGCGGGACAGACCACAGATACGCAGTATTTT
j_call: TRBJ2-3
clone_size: -
d_call: -
v_call: TRBV5-1

cdr3_aa: CASSPATASDTQYF
cdr3_nt: TGTGCCAGCAGCCCCGCGACAGCGTCAGATACGCAGTATTTT
j_call: TRBJ2-3
clone_size: once
d_call: -
v_call: TRBV9

cdr3_aa: CASSLGTADRYYGYTF
cdr3_nt: TGTGCCAGCAGCTTGGGTACTGCGGACAGGTACTATGGCTACACCTTC
j_call: TRBJ1-2
clone_size: -
d_call: TRBD1
v_call: TRBV5-6

cdr3_aa: CATSDPTEGAGNYGYTF
cdr3_nt: TGTGCCACCAGTGATCCCACCGAGGGGGCGGGTAACTATGGCTACACCTTC
j_call: TRBJ1-2
clone_size: -
d_call: TRBD1
v_call: TRBV24-1

cdr3_aa: CASSQEWTAGNTIYF
cdr3_nt: TGTGCCAGCAGCCAAGAGTGGACAGCTGGAAACACCATATATTTT
j_call: TRBJ1-3
clone_size: once
d_call: -
v_call: TRBV4-2

cdr3_aa: CASSPPSGSPSYEQYF
cdr3_nt: TGTGCCAGCAGCCCCCCGAGCGGGAGCCCCTCCTACGAGCAGTACTTC
j_call: TRBJ2-7
clone_size: once
d_call: TRBD2
v_call: TRBV7-9

cdr3_aa: CASGTHTGGSPLHF
cdr3_nt: TGTGCCAGTGGAACCCATACGGGGGGTTCACCCCTCCACTTT
j_call: TRBJ1-6
clone_size: few
d_call: -
v_call: TRBV19

cdr3_aa: CASSRTGVYGYTF
cdr3_nt: TGTGCCAGCAGCCGGACAGGGGTCTATGGCTACACCTTC
j_call: TRBJ1-2
clone_size: -
d_call: TRBD1
v_call: TRBV7-9

cdr3_aa: CASSFTGGAFTGELFF
cdr3_nt: TGTGCCAGCAGTTTCACAGGGGGCGCCTTCACCGGGGAGCTGTTTTTT
j_call: TRBJ2-2
clone_size: -
d_call: TRBD1
v_call: TRBV27

cdr3_aa: CASSEGRTGGEGYTF
cdr3_nt: TGTGCCAGCAGTGAAGGCCGAACAGGGGGCGAAGGCTACACCTTC
j_call: TRBJ1-2
clone_size: -
d_call: TRBD1
v_call: TRBV2

cdr3_aa: CASSYSSNEQFF
cdr3_nt: TGTGCCAGCAGTTACTCTAGTAACGAGCAGTTCTTC
j_call: TRBJ2-1
clone_size: -
d_call: -
v_call: TRBV6-6

cdr3_aa: CASRPTGANTGELFF
cdr3_nt: TGCGCCAGCAGACCGACAGGGGCGAACACCGGGGAGCTGTTTTTT
j_call: TRBJ2-2
clone_size: few
d_call: TRBD1
v_call: TRBV5-1

cdr3_aa: CASSSGTGGLEKLFF
cdr3_nt: TGTGCCAGCAGCTCCGGGACAGGGGGCCTAGAAAAACTGTTTTTT
j_call: TRBJ1-4
clone_size: -
d_call: TRBD1
v_call: TRBV7-9

cdr3_aa: CASNLGTSYNEQFF
cdr3_nt: TGTGCCAGCAACTTAGGGACATCCTACAATGAGCAGTTCTTC
j_call: TRBJ2-1
clone_size: few
d_call: -
v_call: TRBV6-5

cdr3_aa: CASSPSGGGFASGNTIYF
cdr3_nt: TGTGCCAGCAGCCCTAGCGGCGGGGGTTTCGCCTCTGGAAACACCATATATTTT
j_call: TRBJ1-3
clone_size: -
d_call: -
v_call: TRBV7-6

cdr3_aa: CASSTGANYGYTF
cdr3_nt: TGTGCCAGCAGCACAGGGGCTAACTATGGCTACACCTTC
j_call: TRBJ1-2
clone_size: -
d_call: TRBD1
v_call: TRBV12-3/TRBV12-4

cdr3_aa: CASSPETGYMDQPQHF
cdr3_nt: TGTGCCAGCTCACCCGAGACAGGGTATATGGATCAGCCCCAGCATTTT
j_call: TRBJ1-5
clone_size: -
d_call: TRBD1
v_call: TRBV18

cdr3_aa: CASTPLISGGAPVVTGELFF
cdr3_nt: TGTGCCAGCACCCCGTTGATTAGCGGGGGGGCTCCCGTGGTCACCGGGGAGCTGTTTTTT
j_call: TRBJ2-2
clone_size: -
d_call: TRBD2
v_call: TRBV9

cdr3_aa: CASSDSQNQPQHF
cdr3_nt: TGTGCCAGCAGCGACAGCCAAAATCAGCCCCAGCATTTT
j_call: TRBJ1-5
clone_size: -
d_call: -
v_call: TRBV2

cdr3_aa: CASSSGRSGAEAFF
cdr3_nt: TGTGCCAGCAGTTCGGGACGCTCAGGGGCTGAAGCTTTCTTT
j_call: TRBJ1-1
clone_size: -
d_call: -
v_call: TRBV6-5

cdr3_aa: CASGLGQVINQPQHF
cdr3_nt: TGTGCTAGTGGTTTGGGACAGGTAATCAATCAGCCCCAGCATTTT
j_call: TRBJ1-5
clone_size: -
d_call: -
v_call: TRBV12-5

cdr3_aa: CASSIRGNYEQYF
cdr3_nt: TGTGCCAGTAGTATCAGGGGCAACTACGAGCAGTACTTC
j_call: TRBJ2-7
clone_size: -
d_call: -
v_call: TRBV19

cdr3_aa: CSAPDRKEAFF
cdr3_nt: TGCAGTGCTCCGGACAGAAAAGAAGCTTTCTTT
j_call: TRBJ1-1
clone_size: -
d_call: -
v_call: TRBV20-1

cdr3_aa: CASSDGPATDTQYF
cdr3_nt: TGCGCCAGCAGTGATGGGCCAGCCACAGATACGCAGTATTTT
j_call: TRBJ2-3
clone_size: -
d_call: -
v_call: TRBV10-1

cdr3_aa: CASSSGLAGGHGETQYF
cdr3_nt: TGCGCCAGCAGCTCTGGACTAGCGGGGGGCCATGGAGAGACCCAGTACTTC
j_call: TRBJ2-5
clone_size: -
d_call: TRBD2
v_call: TRBV5-1

cdr3_aa: CASSIRQGRNEKLFF
cdr3_nt: TGCGCCAGCAGCATACGACAGGGTCGGAATGAAAAACTGTTTTTT
j_call: TRBJ1-4
clone_size: -
d_call: TRBD1
v_call: TRBV5-1

cdr3_aa: CASSLWQDNSPLHF
cdr3_nt: TGTGCCAGCAGCTTATGGCAGGATAATTCACCCCTCCACTTT
j_call: TRBJ1-6
clone_size: -
d_call: -
v_call: TRBV7-8

cdr3_aa: CASSQARDRDSSPLHF
cdr3_nt: TGCGCCAGCAGCCAAGCACGGGACAGGGACTCCTCACCCCTCCACTTT
j_call: TRBJ1-6
clone_size: -
d_call: TRBD1
v_call: TRBV4-1

cdr3_aa: CASSVGDRTNEKLFF
cdr3_nt: TGTGCCAGCAGCGTAGGGGACAGAACGAATGAAAAACTGTTTTTT
j_call: TRBJ1-4
clone_size: -
d_call: TRBD1
v_call: TRBV9

cdr3_aa: CASSQSGYNSPLHF
cdr3_nt: TGTGCCAGCAGCCAGTCCGGGTATAATTCACCCCTCCACTTT
j_call: TRBJ1-6
clone_size: -
d_call: -
v_call: TRBV4-2